This T cell receptor beta chain was identified during a study of blood T cell repertoires in COVID-19. The repertoire was sequenced with immunoSEQ multiplex PCR; TCRdb's copy has only in-frame clones and lacks some. The repertoire consists of around 300,000 clones, with 90% occurring once and the leading ten covering less than 3.5%. Seattle patients were enrolled while actively infected and followed longitudinally. The CDR3 sequence is 15 residues long. V was pared by 0 bases and J by 0 bases, with 9 bases between. The germline V gene has CDR1 LGHDT and CDR2 YNNKEL (reference sequence). The chain couples TRBV3-1 (or the pseudogene TRBV3-2) to TRBJ2-7, with D hard to call. The receptor was derived from a woman between 25 and 40 years old with COVID-19, enrolled during active disease. The specimen sequenced was peripheral blood. For the CDR3, the DNA is TGTGCCAGCAGCCAAGATATCAGTTACTCCTACGAGCAGTACTTC. Its protein product is CASSQDISYSYEQYF.